The rows below give T cell receptor beta chains drawn from one sample of a study of blood T cell repertoires in COVID-19. Repertoires were generated with immunoSEQ multiplex PCR, while TCRdb's copy carries only in-frame clones and drops some. This sample has fewer than 200,000 clones, with 70% to 90% found just once. The sample was PBMCs or T cells enriched from blood (not recorded which). The receptors come from a woman aged 45-65 years who had recovered from COVID-19. CDR3s include the opening cysteine and the closing phenylalanine or tryptophan. A D gene is named only where the DNA matches it firmly. Expanded clones get a size class; other rows say once, few or many, or leave the size out.

D gene: TRBD2; J gene: TRBJ2-1; clone size: -; V gene: TRBV6-5; CDR3 protein: CASRLAGGNYNEQFF; CDR3 DNA: TGTGCCAGCAGGCTAGCGGGGGGGAATTACAATGAGCAGTTCTTC
D gene: TRBD1; J gene: TRBJ2-1; clone size: -; V gene: TRBV24-1; CDR3 protein: CATSESGTGAYEQFF; CDR3 DNA: TGTGCCACCAGTGAATCCGGGACAGGGGCTTATGAGCAGTTCTTC
D gene: -; J gene: TRBJ2-2; clone size: once; V gene: TRBV7-7; CDR3 protein: CASSTQRTGELFF; CDR3 DNA: TGTGCTAGCAGCACACAGAGAACCGGGGAGCTGTTTTTT
D gene: TRBD2; J gene: TRBJ2-3; clone size: -; V gene: TRBV9; CDR3 protein: CASSVTAGVVTDTQYF; CDR3 DNA: TGTGCCAGCAGCGTGACGGCGGGAGTGGTTACAGATACGCAGTATTTT
D gene: -; J gene: TRBJ1-2; clone size: -; V gene: TRBV6-5; CDR3 protein: CASSHKPTGYYGYTF; CDR3 DNA: TGTGCCAGCAGTCACAAACCGACAGGTTATTATGGCTACACCTTC
D gene: -; J gene: TRBJ1-1; clone size: -; V gene: TRBV6-5; CDR3 protein: CASSSRPRGYHTEAFF; CDR3 DNA: TGTGCCAGCAGTTCTCGACCCCGGGGTTATCACACTGAAGCTTTCTTT
D gene: TRBD1; J gene: TRBJ1-2; clone size: -; V gene: TRBV6-5; CDR3 protein: CASRLDRGSYGYTF; CDR3 DNA: TGTGCCAGCAGGCTAGACAGGGGAAGCTATGGCTACACCTTC
D gene: -; J gene: TRBJ2-5; clone size: -; V gene: TRBV30; CDR3 protein: CAAQGWETQYF; CDR3 DNA: TGTGCCGCACAGGGCTGGGAGACCCAGTACTTC
D gene: -; J gene: TRBJ1-5; clone size: -; V gene: TRBV2; CDR3 protein: CASSENSGNQPQHF; CDR3 DNA: TGTGCCAGCAGCGAAAATTCGGGCAATCAGCCCCAGCATTTT
D gene: -; J gene: TRBJ1-1; clone size: many; V gene: TRBV19; CDR3 protein: CASSWGRGVRTEAFF; CDR3 DNA: TGTGCCAGTAGTTGGGGCCGAGGCGTTCGAACTGAAGCTTTCTTT
D gene: -; J gene: TRBJ1-5; clone size: -; V gene: TRBV28; CDR3 protein: CASKTFRGPYQPQHF; CDR3 DNA: TGTGCCAGCAAGACCTTCAGGGGCCCCTATCAGCCCCAGCATTTT
D gene: TRBD2; J gene: TRBJ2-1; clone size: few; V gene: TRBV15; CDR3 protein: CATSRRAGVVYNEQFF; CDR3 DNA: TGTGCCACCAGCAGAAGAGCGGGAGTAGTATACAATGAGCAGTTCTTC
D gene: TRBD1; J gene: TRBJ2-1; clone size: once; V gene: TRBV10-3; CDR3 protein: CATRDRAENEQFF; CDR3 DNA: TGTGCCACCAGGGACAGGGCAGAAAATGAGCAGTTCTTC
D gene: -; J gene: TRBJ1-3; clone size: -; V gene: TRBV5-4; CDR3 protein: CASRKRGPGNTIYF; CDR3 DNA: TGTGCCAGCAGGAAACGCGGGCCAGGAAACACCATATATTTT
D gene: TRBD1; J gene: TRBJ2-2; clone size: few; V gene: TRBV9; CDR3 protein: CASSPPGQGYTGELFF; CDR3 DNA: TGTGCCAGCAGCCCGCCGGGACAGGGCTACACCGGGGAGCTGTTTTTT
D gene: TRBD1; J gene: TRBJ2-4; clone size: -; V gene: TRBV19; CDR3 protein: CASSRDGQGRAQYF; CDR3 DNA: TGTGCCAGTAGTAGGGATGGACAGGGACGGGCTCAGTACTTC
D gene: TRBD2; J gene: TRBJ2-1; clone size: -; V gene: TRBV14; CDR3 protein: CASSPPLGVAGGSEQFF; CDR3 DNA: TGTGCCAGCAGCCCTCCTCTGGGGGTAGCGGGGGGCAGTGAGCAGTTCTTC
D gene: TRBD1; J gene: TRBJ1-2; clone size: -; V gene: TRBV14; CDR3 protein: CASSQDLGGGGYTF; CDR3 DNA: TGTGCCAGCAGCCAAGACCTAGGGGGCGGTGGCTACACCTTC
D gene: TRBD1; J gene: TRBJ1-1; clone size: few; V gene: TRBV7-3; CDR3 protein: CASMVDRESTEAFF; CDR3 DNA: TGTGCCAGCATGGTGGACAGGGAGAGCACTGAAGCTTTCTTT
D gene: -; J gene: TRBJ2-2; clone size: -; V gene: TRBV3-1/TRBV3-2; CDR3 protein: CASSQRGKLDGELFF; CDR3 DNA: TGTGCCAGCAGCCAACGGGGGAAACTGGACGGGGAGCTGTTTTTT
D gene: TRBD1; J gene: TRBJ2-1; clone size: few; V gene: TRBV9; CDR3 protein: CASSARDRENEQFF; CDR3 DNA: TGTGCCAGCAGCGCCAGGGACAGGGAAAATGAGCAGTTCTTC
D gene: TRBD2; J gene: TRBJ2-1; clone size: -; V gene: TRBV28; CDR3 protein: CASTSGGGKSSYNEQFF; CDR3 DNA: TGTGCCAGCACAAGCGGGGGGGGAAAAAGCTCCTACAATGAGCAGTTCTTC
D gene: -; J gene: TRBJ1-3; clone size: medium-sized; V gene: TRBV7-6; CDR3 protein: CASSSVVSGNTIYF; CDR3 DNA: TGTGCCAGCAGCTCGGTGGTCTCTGGAAACACCATATATTTT
D gene: -; J gene: TRBJ2-1; clone size: -; V gene: TRBV5-1; CDR3 protein: CASSLLTPSYNEQFF; CDR3 DNA: TGCGCCAGCAGCTTGCTGACACCGTCCTACAATGAGCAGTTCTTC
D gene: -; J gene: TRBJ1-6; clone size: -; V gene: TRBV13; CDR3 protein: CASSLARGPSNSPLHF; CDR3 DNA: TGTGCCAGCAGCTTAGCCAGGGGACCCTCTAATTCACCCCTCCACTTT
D gene: -; J gene: TRBJ1-6; clone size: many; V gene: TRBV7-2; CDR3 protein: CASSPKAVATYSPLHF; CDR3 DNA: TGTGCCAGCAGCCCTAAGGCCGTAGCCACGTATTCACCCCTCCACTTT
D gene: TRBD2; J gene: TRBJ2-5; clone size: -; V gene: TRBV28; CDR3 protein: CASSSGNGGWETQYF; CDR3 DNA: TGTGCCAGCAGCTCCGGTAACGGGGGGTGGGAGACCCAGTACTTC
D gene: -; J gene: TRBJ1-6; clone size: -; V gene: TRBV9; CDR3 protein: CASSYSSGGASYNSPLHF; CDR3 DNA: TGTGCCAGCAGCTACTCCTCGGGAGGTGCGTCCTATAATTCACCCCTCCACTTT
D gene: -; J gene: TRBJ1-4; clone size: -; V gene: TRBV9; CDR3 protein: CASSPSFEKLFF; CDR3 DNA: TGTGCCAGTAGCCCTAGTTTTGAAAAACTGTTTTTT
D gene: -; J gene: TRBJ1-2; clone size: -; V gene: TRBV28; CDR3 protein: CASSPQSRDYGYTF; CDR3 DNA: TGTGCCAGCAGTCCACAAAGTCGGGACTATGGCTACACCTTC
D gene: -; J gene: TRBJ1-5; clone size: -; V gene: TRBV27; CDR3 protein: CASREAGQPQHF; CDR3 DNA: TGTGCCAGCAGGGAGGCGGGTCAGCCCCAGCATTTT
D gene: -; J gene: TRBJ2-6; clone size: -; V gene: TRBV19; CDR3 protein: CASSNSGANVLTF; CDR3 DNA: TGTGCCAGTAGTAATAGCGGGGCCAACGTCCTGACTTTC
D gene: -; J gene: TRBJ1-3; clone size: few; V gene: TRBV4-1; CDR3 protein: CASSQGASSGNTIYF; CDR3 DNA: TGCGCCAGCAGCCAAGGGGCGAGCTCTGGAAACACCATATATTTT
D gene: -; J gene: TRBJ1-5; clone size: -; V gene: TRBV6-1; CDR3 protein: CASSEQGGGRRNQPQHF; CDR3 DNA: TGTGCCAGCAGTGAACAAGGGGGAGGGCGGCGCAATCAGCCCCAGCATTTT
D gene: TRBD1; J gene: TRBJ1-3; clone size: -; V gene: TRBV7-9; CDR3 protein: CASSQSQGGNTIYF; CDR3 DNA: TGTGCCAGCAGCCAATCACAGGGGGGAAACACCATATATTTT
D gene: -; J gene: TRBJ1-5; clone size: -; V gene: TRBV28; CDR3 protein: CASTPYTAGPQHF; CDR3 DNA: TGTGCCAGCACCCCGTATACTGCGGGACCCCAGCATTTT
D gene: TRBD1; J gene: TRBJ2-6; clone size: few; V gene: TRBV30; CDR3 protein: CAWSTTGTGAGANVLTF; CDR3 DNA: TGTGCCTGGAGTACAACCGGGACAGGGGCCGGGGCCAACGTCCTGACTTTC
D gene: TRBD1; J gene: TRBJ1-2; clone size: once; V gene: TRBV4-3; CDR3 protein: CASSQDGMLTGGDGYGYTF; CDR3 DNA: TGCGCCAGCAGCCAAGATGGCATGCTCACAGGGGGCGATGGCTATGGCTACACCTTC
D gene: -; J gene: TRBJ1-2; clone size: -; V gene: TRBV18; CDR3 protein: CASSPPGGAPLYGYTF; CDR3 DNA: TGTGCCAGCTCACCACCTGGAGGGGCCCCCCTCTATGGCTACACCTTC
D gene: -; J gene: TRBJ2-6; clone size: -; V gene: TRBV9; CDR3 protein: CASSVEKGAGANVLTF; CDR3 DNA: TGTGCCAGCAGCGTAGAAAAGGGGGCTGGGGCCAACGTCCTGACTTTC
D gene: -; J gene: TRBJ1-1; clone size: -; V gene: TRBV6-5; CDR3 protein: CASRIGSTEAFF; CDR3 DNA: TGTGCCAGCAGGATCGGGAGTACTGAAGCTTTCTTT
D gene: -; J gene: TRBJ1-2; clone size: few; V gene: TRBV7-9; CDR3 protein: CASSLAPGRDYTF; CDR3 DNA: TGTGCCAGCAGCTTAGCCCCTGGGCGGGACTACACCTTC
D gene: TRBD2; J gene: TRBJ2-5; clone size: few; V gene: TRBV4-1; CDR3 protein: CASSQVGLPPSDSTQYF; CDR3 DNA: TGCGCCAGCAGCCAAGTGGGACTACCCCCTTCAGATTCGACCCAGTACTTC
D gene: -; J gene: TRBJ2-6; clone size: -; V gene: TRBV9; CDR3 protein: CASRPDWGQSTGANVLTF; CDR3 DNA: TGTGCCAGCAGGCCTGACTGGGGGCAGTCGACTGGGGCCAACGTCCTGACTTTC
D gene: -; J gene: TRBJ1-1; clone size: -; V gene: TRBV18; CDR3 protein: CASSPGAGRVEAFF; CDR3 DNA: TGTGCCAGCTCACCAGGGGCAGGGAGGGTTGAAGCTTTCTTT
D gene: -; J gene: TRBJ1-1; clone size: -; V gene: TRBV7-9; CDR3 protein: CASSLAGRRMNTEAFF; CDR3 DNA: TGTGCCAGCAGCTTAGCAGGGCGGAGGATGAACACTGAAGCTTTCTTT
D gene: -; J gene: TRBJ1-1; clone size: -; V gene: TRBV21-1; CDR3 protein: CASSSRGGEAFF; CDR3 DNA: TGTGCCAGCAGCTCCAGAGGGGGTGAAGCTTTCTTT
D gene: -; J gene: TRBJ1-2; clone size: -; V gene: TRBV19; CDR3 protein: CASSIREGYYGYTF; CDR3 DNA: TGTGCCAGTAGTATTAGGGAGGGGTACTATGGCTACACCTTC
D gene: -; J gene: TRBJ1-1; clone size: few; V gene: TRBV24-1; CDR3 protein: CATRPGGGTEAFF; CDR3 DNA: TGTGCCACCAGGCCGGGAGGCGGTACTGAAGCTTTCTTT
D gene: -; J gene: TRBJ1-2; clone size: -; V gene: TRBV21-1; CDR3 protein: CASSNSPPETIQQGVWYGYTF; CDR3 DNA: TGTGCCAGCAGCAACTCCCCCCCCGAAACAATACAACAGGGGGTGTGGTATGGCTACACCTTC
D gene: -; J gene: TRBJ1-5; clone size: -; V gene: TRBV6-5; CDR3 protein: CASRGFPPNQPQHF; CDR3 DNA: TGTGCCAGCCGGGGGTTTCCCCCTAATCAGCCCCAGCATTTT
D gene: TRBD2; J gene: TRBJ2-1; clone size: once; V gene: TRBV5-6; CDR3 protein: CASSPGGGEQFF; CDR3 DNA: TGTGCCAGCAGCCCGGGAGGAGGTGAGCAGTTCTTC
D gene: -; J gene: TRBJ1-1; clone size: -; V gene: TRBV7-8; CDR3 protein: CASSPREQVTLGNTEAFF; CDR3 DNA: TGTGCCAGCAGCCCCCGCGAACAGGTTACCTTAGGGAACACTGAAGCTTTCTTT
D gene: -; J gene: TRBJ1-5; clone size: -; V gene: TRBV21-1; CDR3 protein: CASRGGGKQPQHF; CDR3 DNA: TGTGCCAGTCGAGGGGGGGGTAAGCAGCCCCAGCATTTT
D gene: -; J gene: TRBJ2-1; clone size: once; V gene: TRBV18; CDR3 protein: CASSPFPSTNEQFF; CDR3 DNA: TGTGCCAGCTCACCCTTCCCCTCGACTAATGAGCAGTTCTTC
D gene: TRBD1; J gene: TRBJ2-1; clone size: -; V gene: TRBV9; CDR3 protein: CASSGRDRGDNEQFF; CDR3 DNA: TGTGCCAGCAGCGGCCGGGACAGGGGGGACAATGAGCAGTTCTTC
D gene: -; J gene: TRBJ2-1; clone size: -; V gene: TRBV7-2; CDR3 protein: CASSLALRSRGYNEQFF; CDR3 DNA: TGTGCCAGCAGCTTAGCGCTCAGATCTAGGGGATACAATGAGCAGTTCTTC
D gene: TRBD1; J gene: TRBJ2-1; clone size: once; V gene: TRBV19; CDR3 protein: CASSIDRANEQFF; CDR3 DNA: TGTGCCAGTAGTATTGACAGGGCCAATGAGCAGTTCTTC
D gene: -; J gene: TRBJ2-5; clone size: few; V gene: TRBV2; CDR3 protein: CASSALRTQYF; CDR3 DNA: TGTGCCAGCAGTGCGCTACGGACCCAGTACTTC
D gene: TRBD2; J gene: TRBJ2-1; clone size: -; V gene: TRBV9; CDR3 protein: CASSAPSGGVNEQFF; CDR3 DNA: TGTGCCAGCAGCGCCCCATCGGGGGGTGTGAATGAGCAGTTCTTC